These T cell receptor beta chains were read from a single sample in a study of blood T cells in healthy people across ages. TCRdb independently ran MiXCR on the 5' RACE reads; one entry per CDR3 protein. This table holds almost 300,000 distinct CDR3 sequences, around 29% found once. Sequenced: blood. The receptor set was obtained from a woman in her seventies in good health. The CDR3 runs from the conserved cysteine through the conserved F or W. D genes are given only for firm matches. Where a row states a size, it is once, few, many or the class of an expanded clone; other rows omit it.

D gene,clone size,V gene,J gene,CDR3 DNA,CDR3 protein
NA,few,TRBV28,TRBJ1-4,TGTGCCAGCAGTTTATATTCGGGGGCAACTAATGAAAAACTGTTTTTT,CASSLYSGATNEKLFF
NA,few,TRBV20-1,TRBJ2-7,TGCAGTGCTAGAGAGGGTTCCTACGAGCAGTACTTC,CSAREGSYEQYF
NA,few,TRBV20-1,TRBJ2-5,TGCAGTGCTAGACCCGCCGGGGGAGAGACCCAGTACTTC,CSARPAGGETQYF
NA,NA,TRBV20-1,TRBJ2-7,TGCAGTGCCACGCGAAAGGGGGGGATGGTCGAGCAGTACTTC,CSATRKGGMVEQYF
NA,NA,TRBV28,TRBJ1-6,TGTGCCAGCAGGACTGCCAATTCACCCCTCCACTTT,CASRTANSPLHF
NA,NA,TRBV12-3/TRBV12-4,TRBJ1-5,TGTGCCAGCAGTGTTAAGAGTAGGGCCCAGCATTTT,CASSVKSRAQHF
NA,once,TRBV29-1,TRBJ1-3,TGCAGCGTTGAGGGGAGCTCTGGAAACACCATATATTTT,CSVEGSSGNTIYF
TRBD2,few,TRBV7-2,TRBJ2-1,TGTGCCAGCAGACTCAGCGGGAGTGTTGCGGGGGAGCAGTTCTTC,CASRLSGSVAGEQFF
TRBD1,few,TRBV7-9,TRBJ2-7,TGTGCCAGCAGCTTCCCCCGGACAGGGAAAGAGTACGAGCAGTACTTC,CASSFPRTGKEYEQYF
TRBD2,many,TRBV7-8,TRBJ2-3,TGTGCCAGCAACTTAGCGGGAGAGAGTTGGAACACAGATACGCAGTATTTT,CASNLAGESWNTDTQYF
NA,NA,TRBV9,TRBJ2-7,TGTGCCAGCAGCGCCCCAGGTTACTCCTACGAGCAGTACTTC,CASSAPGYSYEQYF
TRBD1,NA,TRBV3-1,TRBJ2-5,TGTGCCAGCAGCCACTCAGGGGGTCAAGAGACCCAGTACTTC,CASSHSGGQETQYF
NA,few,TRBV12-3/TRBV12-4,TRBJ2-4,TGTGCCAGCAGTCAGGGGGGGGTTCGGGCCAAAAACACTCAGTACTTC,CASSQGGVRAKNTQYF
NA,NA,TRBV20-1,TRBJ2-2,TGCAGTGCCACCGACAGAACCACCGGGGAGCTGTTTTTT,CSATDRTTGELFF
NA,few,TRBV4-2,TRBJ1-1,TGTGCCAGCGACTCACGGGGGGCCACTGAAGCTTTCTTT,CASDSRGATEAFF
NA,NA,TRBV12-3/TRBV12-4,TRBJ2-3,TGTGCCAGCAGTTTTGAGACAAGCACAGGTACGCAGTATTTT,CASSFETSTGTQYF
NA,NA,TRBV11-2,TRBJ2-1,TGTGCCAGCAGCTTATCGCCACAAACCTACAATGAGCAGTTCTTC,CASSLSPQTYNEQFF
TRBD2,NA,TRBV20-1,TRBJ2-1,TGCAGTGCTAAGAGACTAGCGGGAATTCTGGATGAGCAGTTCTTC,CSAKRLAGILDEQFF
NA,few,TRBV7-9,TRBJ2-5,TGTGCCAGCAGCGCTAACCACCAAGAGACCCAGTACTTC,CASSANHQETQYF
NA,NA,TRBV6-5,TRBJ1-6,TGTGCCAGCAGTTACTCGAATTCACCCCTCCACTTT,CASSYSNSPLHF
TRBD2,few,TRBV9,TRBJ2-3,TGTGCCAGCAGCGCTCAGTATGGAGCGGGAGTCACAGATACGCAGTATTTT,CASSAQYGAGVTDTQYF
NA,NA,TRBV5-1,TRBJ1-2,TGCGCCAGCAGCCATGGGGACGAGGGAAATAACTATGGCTACACCTTC,CASSHGDEGNNYGYTF
TRBD1,NA,TRBV7-2,TRBJ2-7,TGTGCCAGCAGCTCGGGCGGGACAGGGAAAATGGTCGAGCAGTACTTC,CASSSGGTGKMVEQYF
TRBD2,NA,TRBV29-1,TRBJ2-1,TGCAGCTCTGCTTTGTTAGCGGGAGCCGGTGAGCAGTTCTTC,CSSALLAGAGEQFF
TRBD2,NA,TRBV6-1,TRBJ2-7,TGTGCCAGCAGGATCACTAGCGAGGGCTCCTACGAGCAGTACTTC,CASRITSEGSYEQYF
TRBD1,NA,TRBV20-1,TRBJ1-4,TGCAGTGCTAGACCGGGACAGGGGACCGAAAAACTGTTTTTT,CSARPGQGTEKLFF
NA,NA,TRBV7-2,TRBJ1-2,TGTGCCAGCAGCTTATTAGAACGGTTAAACTATGGCTACACCTTC,CASSLLERLNYGYTF
NA,NA,TRBV20-1,TRBJ1-2,TGCAGTGCTAGAGTTGGCTATGGCTACACCTTC,CSARVGYGYTF
TRBD1,NA,TRBV20-1,TRBJ2-1,TGCAGTGCTAGGATACAGGGGGCGATCGGTGGTGAGCAGTTCTTC,CSARIQGAIGGEQFF
NA,NA,TRBV19,TRBJ2-7,TGTGCCAGTAGTGAAGGGGATCCTACGAAGCAGTACTTC,CASSEGDPTKQYF
TRBD2,NA,TRBV7-2,TRBJ2-7,TGTGCCAGCAGCTTAGAGGGGCTAGCGGGCAACTTC,CASSLEGLAGNF
TRBD1,NA,TRBV12-3/TRBV12-4,TRBJ2-2,TGTGCCAGCACCGGACAGGGGGCACTCACCGGGGAGCTGTTTTTT,CASTGQGALTGELFF
NA,NA,TRBV28,TRBJ2-4,TGTGCCAGCAGTTTAGGGGGACCCTTAGCCAAAAACATTCAGTACTTC,CASSLGGPLAKNIQYF
NA,NA,TRBV20-1,TRBJ2-7,TGCAGGATGATTAGCTCCTACGAGCAGTGCTTC,CRMISSYEQCF
NA,many,TRBV12-3/TRBV12-4,TRBJ2-5,TGTGCCAGCAGTTTAGGGGCGTCGAGGGGAGAGACCCAGTACTTC,CASSLGASRGETQYF
NA,few,TRBV6-2/TRBV6-3,TRBJ2-6,TGTGCCAGCGATGAACATCCTAGCTCTGGGGCCAACGTCCTGACTTTC,CASDEHPSSGANVLTF
TRBD1,NA,TRBV10-3,TRBJ2-1,TGTGCCATCAGTGAGGGGGGACAGGGTTACAATGAGCAGTTCTTC,CAISEGGQGYNEQFF
NA,many,TRBV7-3,TRBJ2-1,TGTGCCAGCAGCTTTGGGCTCTACAATGAGCAGTTCTTC,CASSFGLYNEQFF
NA,few,TRBV20-1,TRBJ2-5,TGCAGTGCCCCTAGCCGGGCAGTTTCTTGGGAGACCCAGTACTTC,CSAPSRAVSWETQYF
NA,NA,TRBV18,TRBJ2-3,TGTGCCAGCTCACCAACAAGGGGCACAGATACGCAGTATTTT,CASSPTRGTDTQYF
TRBD1,NA,TRBV5-1,TRBJ2-5,TGCGCCAGCAGCTTGGGGACAGGGGGAGGAACCCAGTACTTC,CASSLGTGGGTQYF
TRBD1,NA,TRBV7-2,TRBJ1-5,TGTGCCAGCAGCCCCTGGACAGGGTCGACCAATCAGCCCCAGCATTTT,CASSPWTGSTNQPQHF
TRBD2,NA,TRBV11-2,TRBJ2-7,TGTGCCAGCAGCTTTTATCGGGGGGAGACCTACGAGCAGTACTTC,CASSFYRGETYEQYF
NA,few,TRBV5-1,TRBJ2-7,TGCGCCAGCAGCGAAGGGATCTCCTACGAGCAGTACTTC,CASSEGISYEQYF
TRBD1,NA,TRBV5-1,TRBJ1-5,TGCGCCAGCAGCGACTCCCCGGGACAGACTTCGCAGCCCCAGCATTTT,CASSDSPGQTSQPQHF
TRBD1,few,TRBV5-1,TRBJ1-2,TGCGCCAGCAGCTTATCGGGACAGCCCCTGGGCTACACCTTC,CASSLSGQPLGYTF
TRBD1,few,TRBV6-2/TRBV6-3,TRBJ1-5,TGTGCCAGCAGTTATGGGACAGGAGATCGGCCCCAGCATTTT,CASSYGTGDRPQHF
TRBD2,NA,TRBV12-3/TRBV12-4,TRBJ2-1,TGTGCCAGCAGTCTTATAGTAGCGGGAGGAATTTCGGGTGAGCAGTTCTTC,CASSLIVAGGISGEQFF
NA,NA,TRBV9,TRBJ2-7,TGTGCCAGCAGTAATGGCCCCCTACAGTACTTC,CASSNGPLQYF
NA,many,TRBV28,TRBJ2-1,TGTGCCAGCAGTGCCCCACCTAAGGCCGAGCAGTTCTTC,CASSAPPKAEQFF